The 9 T cell receptor beta chains presented below share a single source sample, sequenced in a study of blood T cell repertoires in COVID-19. Method: immunoSEQ multiplex PCR; TCRdb's copy keeps in-frame clones and lacks some. The sample lists approximately 380,000 clones, 90% to 95% occurring once. The specimen was PBMCs or T cells enriched from blood (not recorded which). The origin of the receptors is a middle-aged woman who had been exposed to COVID-19.

The chain has TRBV5-6 and TRBJ2-3; tentative D call: TRBD2 (7 bases). The CDR3 length is 15 residues. Germline V gene sequence: CDR1 SGHDT, CDR2 YYEEEE. The germline V and J ends were trimmed by 6 bases and 0 bases, with 14 bases remaining between them. Written as DNA, the CDR3 is TGTGCCAGCAACCTTGGGGGGGGCAGCACAGATACGCAGTATTTT. The encoded protein is CASNLGGGSTDTQYF.

This clone was counted a few times. The chain has TRBV19 and TRBJ2-1, with D unresolved. CDR3 length: 13 amino acids. Per germline, CDR1 LNHDA and CDR2 SQIVND (reference sequence). Trimming left V 3 bases short and J 3 bases short, with 6 bases between. CDR3 nucleotide sequence: TGTGCCAGTAGTATGCGGCACTACAATGAGCAGTTCTTC. Its protein is CASSMRHYNEQFF.

The genes are TRBV6-6 and TRBJ1-1; 10 nucleotides agree with TRBD1. V was clipped by 7 bases and J by 5 bases; unmatched bases: 13. The germline CDR1 and CDR2 sequences are MNHNY and SVGAGI (reference sequence). The CDR3 is 16 amino acids. CDR3 amino acids: CASIPRDRGRHTEAFF. The CDR3, as DNA: TGTGCCAGCATCCCCCGGGACAGGGGCCGCCATACTGAAGCTTTCTTT.

As DNA, the CDR3 is TGTGCCAGCAAAAAGGACAGGGGTGACAATCAGCCCCAGCATTTT. Its protein is CASKKDRGDNQPQHF. The chain carries TRBV6-5 and TRBJ1-5; 9 nucleotides align to TRBD1. The CDR3 spans 15 residues. In germline, CDR1 is MNHEY, CDR2 SVGAGI. With 7 bases clipped from V and 3 bases from J, the junction kept 7 bases outside the gene matches.

The rearrangement links TRBV29-1 to TRBJ1-1; D unresolved. Trimming stripped 5 bases from V and 3 bases from J, with 7 bases between. The CDR3 has 11 amino acids. Germline values: CDR1 SQVTM, CDR2 ANQGSEA. CDR3 in amino acids: CSVLFDTEAFF. The CDR3 DNA is TGCAGCGTTTTATTTGACACTGAAGCTTTCTTT. Full variable domain (remainder filled in from reference TRBV29-1 and TRBJ1-1): SAVISQKPSRDICQRGTSLTIQCQVDSQVTMMFWYRQQPGQSLTLIATANQGSEATYESGFVIDKFPISRPNLTFSTLTVSNMSPEDSSIYLCSVLFDTEAFFGQGTRLTVV.

This sequence joins TRBV30 and TRBJ1-6; D gene unclear. V gave up 3 bases and J gave up 5 bases, with 5 bases separating them. Germline V gene data show CDR1 as GTSNPN and CDR2 as SVGIG (reference sequence). The CDR3 consists of 12 residues. CDR3 sequence (DNA): TGTGCCTGGAGGCCGGATAATTCACCCCTCCACTTT. Translating gives CAWRPDNSPLHF.

This chain connects TRBV6-5 to TRBJ2-1; D is undetermined. The germline V gene has CDR1 MNHEY and CDR2 SVGAGI. The CDR3 is 14 residues long. V shed 6 bases and J shed 2 bases, with 11 bases lying between them. CDR3 coding DNA: TGTGCCAGCAGCCCCGCCCGGGCCTACAATGAGCAGTTCTTC. Residues: CASSPARAYNEQFF.

The J gene is TRBJ2-3, the V gene TRBV14; 8 bases are shared with TRBD2. CDR1 is SGHDN, CDR2 FVKESK, per germline. The CDR3 is made up of 18 amino acids. Germline trimming cut 0 bases from V and 3 bases from J; bases unmatched to any gene: 11. CDR3 sequence (DNA): TGTGCCAGCAGCCAAGATCGATACGGGGGGGCCGGGACAGATACGCAGTATTTT. This gives the protein CASSQDRYGGAGTDTQYF.

The V call is TRBV6-1, the J call TRBJ2-7; D remains unclear. The germline gives CDR1 MNHNS, CDR2 SASEGT. The CDR3 has 15 amino acids. V was pared by 3 bases and J by 0 bases, with 12 bases between. The CDR3 is CASSEPPLFSYEQYF. CDR3 nucleotide sequence: TGTGCCAGCAGTGAGCCACCTCTATTCTCCTACGAGCAGTACTTC.